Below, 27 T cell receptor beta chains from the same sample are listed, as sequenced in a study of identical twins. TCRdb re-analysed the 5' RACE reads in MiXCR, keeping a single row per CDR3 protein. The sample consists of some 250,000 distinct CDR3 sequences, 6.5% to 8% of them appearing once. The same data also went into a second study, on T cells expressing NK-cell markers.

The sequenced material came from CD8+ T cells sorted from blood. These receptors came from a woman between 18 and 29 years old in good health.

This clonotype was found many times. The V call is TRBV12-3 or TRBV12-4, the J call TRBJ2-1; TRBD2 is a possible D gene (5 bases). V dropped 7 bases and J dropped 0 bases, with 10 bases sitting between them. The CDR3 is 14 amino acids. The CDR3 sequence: CASMERSSYNEQFF. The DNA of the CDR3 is TGTGCCAGCATGGAGCGGAGCTCCTACAATGAGCAGTTCTTC.

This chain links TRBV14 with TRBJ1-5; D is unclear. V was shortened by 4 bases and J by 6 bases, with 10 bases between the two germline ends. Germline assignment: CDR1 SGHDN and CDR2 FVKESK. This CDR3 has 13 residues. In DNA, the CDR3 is TGTGCCAGCAGCCCCATCCCGGGTCAGCCCCAGCATTTT. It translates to CASSPIPGQPQHF.

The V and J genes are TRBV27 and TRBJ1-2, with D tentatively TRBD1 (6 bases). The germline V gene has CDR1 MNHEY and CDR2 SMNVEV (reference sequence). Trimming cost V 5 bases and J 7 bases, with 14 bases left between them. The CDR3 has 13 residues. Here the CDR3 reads CASSPLQGSGYTF. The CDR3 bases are TGTGCCAGCAGTCCATTACAGGGTTCTGGCTACACCTTC.

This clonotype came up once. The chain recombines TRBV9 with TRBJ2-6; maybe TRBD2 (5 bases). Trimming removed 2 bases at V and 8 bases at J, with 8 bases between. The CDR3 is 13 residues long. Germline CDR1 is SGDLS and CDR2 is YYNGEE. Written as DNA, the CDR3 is TGTGCCAGCAGCGTCAGAGGGACCAACGTCCTGACTTTC. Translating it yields CASSVRGTNVLTF.

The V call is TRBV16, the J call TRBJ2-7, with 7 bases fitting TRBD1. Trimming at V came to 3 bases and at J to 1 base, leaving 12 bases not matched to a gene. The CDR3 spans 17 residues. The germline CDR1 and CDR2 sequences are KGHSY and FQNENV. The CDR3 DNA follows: TGTGCCAGCAGCCAGTCCGGGACAGCGTTTCAGTCCTACGAGCAGTACTTC. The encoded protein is CASSQSGTAFQSYEQYF. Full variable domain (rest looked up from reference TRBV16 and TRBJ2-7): GEEVAQTPKHLVRGEGQKAKLYCAPIKGHSYVFWYQQVLKNEFKFLISFQNENVFDETGMPKERFSAKCLPNSPCSLEIQATKLEDSAVYFCASSQSGTAFQSYEQYFGPGTRLTVT.

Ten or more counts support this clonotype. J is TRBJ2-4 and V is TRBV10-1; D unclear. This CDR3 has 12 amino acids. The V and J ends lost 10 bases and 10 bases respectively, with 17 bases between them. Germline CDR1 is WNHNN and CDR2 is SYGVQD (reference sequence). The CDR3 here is CATGTPSGIQYF. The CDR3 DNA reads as TGCGCCACTGGAACGCCCTCAGGAATTCAGTACTTC.

This chain's CDR3 is CASNFPGETQYF. CDR3 in DNA: TGTGCCAGCAACTTCCCCGGAGAGACCCAGTACTTC. The chain links TRBV12-3 or TRBV12-4 to TRBJ2-5; unclear D gene. The CDR3 is 12 residues long. The V end lost 7 bases, the J end lost 4 bases, and 10 bases lay between the germline ends.

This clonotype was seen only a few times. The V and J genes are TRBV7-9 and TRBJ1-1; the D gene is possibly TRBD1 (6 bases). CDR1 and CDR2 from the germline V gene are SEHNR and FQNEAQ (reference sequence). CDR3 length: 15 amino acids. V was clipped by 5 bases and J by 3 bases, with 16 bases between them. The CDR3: CASSPPSGGHTEAFF. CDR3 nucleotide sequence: TGTGCCAGCAGCCCCCCGAGCGGGGGCCACACTGAAGCTTTCTTT.

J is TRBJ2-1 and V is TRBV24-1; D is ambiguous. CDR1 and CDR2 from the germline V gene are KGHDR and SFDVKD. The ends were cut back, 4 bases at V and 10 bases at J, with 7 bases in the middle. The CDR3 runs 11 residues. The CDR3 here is CATSDLTEQFF. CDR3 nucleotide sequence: TGTGCCACCAGTGACTTGACAGAGCAGTTCTTC.

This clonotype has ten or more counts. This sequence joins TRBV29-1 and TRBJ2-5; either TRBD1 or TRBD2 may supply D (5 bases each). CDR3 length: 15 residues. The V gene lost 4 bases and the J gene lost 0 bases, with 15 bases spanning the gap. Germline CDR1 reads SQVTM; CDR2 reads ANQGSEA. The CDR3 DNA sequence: TGCAGCGTTGTTTTCCACGGGACGTACCAAGAGACCCAGTACTTC. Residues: CSVVFHGTYQETQYF. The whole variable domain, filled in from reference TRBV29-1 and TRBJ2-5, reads SAVISQKPSRDICQRGTSLTIQCQVDSQVTMMFWYRQQPGQSLTLIATANQGSEATYESGFVIDKFPISRPNLTFSTLTVSNMSPEDSSIYLCSVVFHGTYQETQYFGPGTRLLVL.

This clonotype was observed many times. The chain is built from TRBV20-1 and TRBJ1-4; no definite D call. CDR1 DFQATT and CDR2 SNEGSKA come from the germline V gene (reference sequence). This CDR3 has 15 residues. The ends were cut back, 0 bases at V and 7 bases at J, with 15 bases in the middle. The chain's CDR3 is CSARDLNFPREKLFF. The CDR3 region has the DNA TGCAGTGCTAGAGATCTCAATTTTCCGCGTGAAAAACTGTTTTTT.

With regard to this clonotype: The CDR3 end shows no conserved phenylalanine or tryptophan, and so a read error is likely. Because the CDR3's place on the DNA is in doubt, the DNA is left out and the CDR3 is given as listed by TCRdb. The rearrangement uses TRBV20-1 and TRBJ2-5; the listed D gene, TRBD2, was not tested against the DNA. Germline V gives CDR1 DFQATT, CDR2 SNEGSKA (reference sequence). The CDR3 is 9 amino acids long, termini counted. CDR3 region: CSARVYLAG.

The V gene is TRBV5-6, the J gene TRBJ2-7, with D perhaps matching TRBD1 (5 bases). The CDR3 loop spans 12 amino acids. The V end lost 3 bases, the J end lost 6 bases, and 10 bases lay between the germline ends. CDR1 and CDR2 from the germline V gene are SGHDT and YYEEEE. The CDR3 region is CASSWGPSEQYF. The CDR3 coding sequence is TGTGCCAGCAGCTGGGGCCCCTCCGAGCAGTACTTC.

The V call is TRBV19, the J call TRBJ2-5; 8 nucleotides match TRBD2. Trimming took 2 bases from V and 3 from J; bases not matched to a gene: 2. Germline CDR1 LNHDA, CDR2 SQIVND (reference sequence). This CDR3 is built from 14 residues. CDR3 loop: CASSIPGGEETQYF. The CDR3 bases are TGTGCCAGTAGTATACCGGGAGGGGAAGAGACCCAGTACTTC.

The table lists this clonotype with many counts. CDR3 coding DNA: TGTGCCAGCAGAGCGCTTGGTTACGAGCAGTACTTC. Its protein is CASRALGYEQYF. This chain uses TRBV12-3 or TRBV12-4 with TRBJ2-7, with D unclear. This CDR3 has 12 residues. The germline V and J ends were trimmed by 6 bases and 4 bases, with 10 bases remaining between them.

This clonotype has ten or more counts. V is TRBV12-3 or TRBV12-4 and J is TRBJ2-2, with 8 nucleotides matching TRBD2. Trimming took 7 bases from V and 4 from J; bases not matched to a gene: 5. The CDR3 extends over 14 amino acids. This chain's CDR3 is CASIGLAGTGELFF. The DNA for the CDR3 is TGTGCCAGCATTGGACTAGCAGGCACCGGGGAGCTGTTTTTT.

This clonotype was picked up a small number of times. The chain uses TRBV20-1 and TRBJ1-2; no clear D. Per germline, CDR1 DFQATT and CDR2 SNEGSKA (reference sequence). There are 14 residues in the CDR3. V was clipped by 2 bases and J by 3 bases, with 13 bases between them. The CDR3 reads CSARFTGRDYGYTF. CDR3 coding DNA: TGCAGTGCTAGATTCACTGGGAGGGACTATGGCTACACCTTC.

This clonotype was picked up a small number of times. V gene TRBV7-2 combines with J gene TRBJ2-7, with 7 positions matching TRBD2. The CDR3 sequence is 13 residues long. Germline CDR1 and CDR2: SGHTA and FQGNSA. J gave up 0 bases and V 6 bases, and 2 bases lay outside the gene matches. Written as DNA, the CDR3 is TGTGCCAGCAGTTGGACTAGCTCCTACGAGCAGTACTTC. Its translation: CASSWTSSYEQYF.

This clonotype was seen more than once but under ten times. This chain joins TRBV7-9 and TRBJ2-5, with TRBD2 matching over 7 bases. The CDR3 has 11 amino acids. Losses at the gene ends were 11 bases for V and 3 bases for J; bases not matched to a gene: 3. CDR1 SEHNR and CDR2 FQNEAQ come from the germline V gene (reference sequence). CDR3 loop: CAGGTKETQYF. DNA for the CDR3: TGTGCCGGAGGGACTAAAGAGACCCAGTACTTC.

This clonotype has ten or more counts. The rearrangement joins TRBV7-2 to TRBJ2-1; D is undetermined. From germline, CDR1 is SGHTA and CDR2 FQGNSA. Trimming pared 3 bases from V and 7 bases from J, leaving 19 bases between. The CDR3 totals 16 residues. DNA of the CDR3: TGTGCCAGCAGCTTTTGGACCGCGCTGCCTCCAAATGAGCAGTTCTTC. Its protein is CASSFWTALPPNEQFF.

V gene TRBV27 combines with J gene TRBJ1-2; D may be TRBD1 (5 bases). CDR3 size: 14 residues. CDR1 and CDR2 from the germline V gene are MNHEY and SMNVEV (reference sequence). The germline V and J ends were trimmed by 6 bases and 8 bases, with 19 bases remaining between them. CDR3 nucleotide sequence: TGTGCCAGCAGCTTAGGGGCGGGGGTAGAAGGCTACACCTTC. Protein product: CASSLGAGVEGYTF.

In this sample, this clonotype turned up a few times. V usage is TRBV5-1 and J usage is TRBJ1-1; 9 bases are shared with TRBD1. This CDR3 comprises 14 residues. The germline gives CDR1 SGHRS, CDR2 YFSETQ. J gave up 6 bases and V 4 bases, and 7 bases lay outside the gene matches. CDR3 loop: CASSPTGGTPEAFF. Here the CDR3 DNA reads TGCGCCAGCAGCCCGACAGGGGGTACCCCTGAAGCTTTCTTT.

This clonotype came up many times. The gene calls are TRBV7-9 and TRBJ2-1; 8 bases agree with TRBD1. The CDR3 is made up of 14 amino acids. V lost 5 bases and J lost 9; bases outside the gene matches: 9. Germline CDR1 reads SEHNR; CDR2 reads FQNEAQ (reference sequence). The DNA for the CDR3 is TGTGCCAGCAGCCCCCCGACAGGGGTCCCTGAGCAGTTCTTC. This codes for CASSPPTGVPEQFF.

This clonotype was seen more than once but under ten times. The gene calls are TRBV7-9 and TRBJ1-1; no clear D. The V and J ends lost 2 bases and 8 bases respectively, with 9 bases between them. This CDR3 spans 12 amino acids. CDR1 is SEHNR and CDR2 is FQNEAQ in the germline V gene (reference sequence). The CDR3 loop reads CASSLLAGEAFF. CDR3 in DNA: TGTGCCAGCAGCTTATTGGCAGGAGAAGCTTTCTTT.

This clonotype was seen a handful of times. The CDR3 loop reads CASSVGNGAAYEQYF. The CDR3 DNA follows: TGTGCCAGCAGCGTGGGGAACGGGGCTGCCTACGAGCAGTACTTC. This rearrangement joins TRBV9 to TRBJ2-7; the D call may be TRBD1 or TRBD2 (5 bases each). V lost 2 bases, J lost 2 bases, and 14 bases lay in between. This CDR3 has 15 residues. Per the germline V gene, CDR1 is SGDLS and CDR2 is YYNGEE.

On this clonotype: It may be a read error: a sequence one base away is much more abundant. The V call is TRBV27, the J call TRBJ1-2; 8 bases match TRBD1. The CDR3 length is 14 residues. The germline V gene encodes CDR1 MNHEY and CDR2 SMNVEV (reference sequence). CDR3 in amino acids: CASSQAGGHYSYTF. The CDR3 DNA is TGTGCCAGCAGTCAAGCAGGGGGCCACTATAGCTACACCTTC.

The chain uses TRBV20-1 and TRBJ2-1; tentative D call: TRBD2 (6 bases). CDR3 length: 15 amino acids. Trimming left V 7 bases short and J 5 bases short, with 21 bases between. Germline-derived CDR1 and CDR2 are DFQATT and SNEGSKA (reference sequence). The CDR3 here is CSGERFGSFDNEQFF. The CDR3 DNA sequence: TGCAGTGGGGAGAGGTTCGGGAGTTTCGACAATGAGCAGTTCTTC.